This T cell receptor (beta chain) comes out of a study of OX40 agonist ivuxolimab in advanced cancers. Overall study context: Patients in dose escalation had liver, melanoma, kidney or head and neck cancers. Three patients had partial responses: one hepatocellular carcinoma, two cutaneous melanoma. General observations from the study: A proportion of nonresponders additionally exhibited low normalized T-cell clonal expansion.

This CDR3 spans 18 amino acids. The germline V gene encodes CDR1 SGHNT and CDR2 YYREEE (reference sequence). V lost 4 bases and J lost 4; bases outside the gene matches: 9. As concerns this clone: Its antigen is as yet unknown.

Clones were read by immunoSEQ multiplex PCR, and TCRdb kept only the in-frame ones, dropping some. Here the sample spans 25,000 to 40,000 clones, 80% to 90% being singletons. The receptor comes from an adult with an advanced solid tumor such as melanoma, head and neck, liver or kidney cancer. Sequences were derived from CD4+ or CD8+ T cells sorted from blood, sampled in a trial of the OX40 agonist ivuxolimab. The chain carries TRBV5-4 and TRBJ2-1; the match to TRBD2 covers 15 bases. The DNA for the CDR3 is TGTGCCAGCAGCCCGGGTGGGACTAGCGGGGGGTTTTACAATGAGCAGTTCTTC. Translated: CASSPGGTSGGFYNEQFF.